This is a list of T cell receptor beta chains from one sample in a study of blood T cell repertoires in COVID-19. TCRdb keeps only in-frame clones here, not all; method: immunoSEQ multiplex PCR. The sample yields 200,000 to 300,000 clones, 81% seen once. Sequencing was carried out using peripheral blood. Every receptor here comes from a woman aged 80 or over with acute or convalescent COVID-19. The CDR3 runs from the conserved cysteine through the conserved F or W. D genes are given only for firm matches. The size entry is marked missing in some rows and otherwise reads once, few, many or a size class.

CASSEGQKNTEAFF	TGTGCCAGCAGTGAAGGGCAGAAGAACACTGAAGCTTTCTTT	.	TRBV2	TRBJ1-1	.
CASSYAGLNTEAFF	TGTGCCAGCAGTTACGCGGGTTTGAACACTGAAGCTTTCTTT	.	TRBV6-6	TRBJ1-1	.
CASSLQGDTIYF	TGTGCCAGCAGCTTACAAGGGGACACCATATATTTT	.	TRBV11-2	TRBJ1-3	.
CASSSGQGQETQYF	TGCGCCAGCAGCTCCGGACAGGGACAAGAGACCCAGTACTTC	.	TRBV5-1	TRBJ2-5	TRBD1
CASSWGQGNTEAFF	TGTGCCAGCAGCTGGGGACAGGGGAACACTGAAGCTTTCTTT	.	TRBV7-9	TRBJ1-1	TRBD1
CASSEVQVTQPQHF	TGTGCCAGCAGTGAGGTACAGGTTACTCAGCCCCAGCATTTT	.	TRBV6-1	TRBJ1-5	.
CASSLQAQETQYF	TGTGCCAGCAGCTTACAGGCTCAAGAGACCCAGTACTTC	.	TRBV7-2	TRBJ2-5	.
CASRPTGEYEQYF	TGTGCCAGCAGACCGACAGGAGAGTACGAGCAGTACTTC	.	TRBV7-6	TRBJ2-7	.
CASSDSGRSQYF	TGTGCCAGCAGTGACTCTGGCAGGTCGCAGTATTTT	.	TRBV6-4	TRBJ2-3	.
CASSDMGQLNTGELFF	TGCGCCAGCAGCGACATGGGACAGCTTAACACCGGGGAGCTGTTTTTT	.	TRBV5-1	TRBJ2-2	TRBD1
CASSQVRDTQYF	TGTGCCAGCAGCCAGGTGAGGGATACGCAGTATTTT	.	TRBV3-1/TRBV3-2	TRBJ2-3	.
CASSARDKERYGYTF	TGTGCCAGCAGCGCCCGGGACAAAGAACGCTATGGCTACACCTTC	.	TRBV7-9	TRBJ1-2	.
CASSPGGGIAKNIQYF	TGTGCCAGCAGTCCGGGTGGGGGGATAGCCAAAAACATTCAGTACTTC	.	TRBV7-9	TRBJ2-4	.
CASSPPRRGKAFF	TGCGCCAGCAGTCCTCCGCGGAGAGGAAAAGCTTTCTTT	once	TRBV23-1	TRBJ1-1	.
CASSLGPAGSYEQYF	TGTGCCAGCAGCTTGGGTCCGGCAGGATCCTACGAGCAGTACTTC	.	TRBV5-6	TRBJ2-7	.
CAVKREGRETQYF	TGTGCCGTGAAGCGGGAGGGCCGTGAGACCCAGTACTTC	.	TRBV5-4	TRBJ2-5	TRBD2
CASSTVNTEAFF	TGTGCCAGCAGTACAGTGAACACTGAAGCTTTCTTT	.	TRBV3-1/TRBV3-2	TRBJ1-1	.
CASSLVQGQEKLFF	TGCGCCAGCAGCTTGGTCCAGGGGCAGGAAAAACTGTTTTTT	.	TRBV5-1	TRBJ1-4	.
CASSSRQASANTEAFF	TGCGCCAGCAGCTCCCGACAGGCATCGGCGAACACTGAAGCTTTCTTT	.	TRBV5-1	TRBJ1-1	.
CASSWGTASNTEAFF	TGCGCCAGCAGCTGGGGGACAGCTTCGAACACTGAAGCTTTCTTT	.	TRBV5-1	TRBJ1-1	TRBD1
CASSIGLAGASYEQYF	TGTGCCAGCAGCATTGGACTAGCGGGAGCGTCCTACGAGCAGTACTTC	.	TRBV5-4	TRBJ2-7	TRBD2
CASKRSGSGTGSYQPQHF	TGTGCCAGTAAACGTTCGGGATCGGGGACAGGGAGTTATCAGCCCCAGCATTTT	few	TRBV19	TRBJ1-5	TRBD1
CASSLDSGYTF	TGTGCCAGCAGTTTGGATAGCGGCTACACCTTC	.	TRBV12-3/TRBV12-4	TRBJ1-2	.
CATSGQGTQAFF	TGTGCCACTTCAGGACAGGGGACTCAGGCTTTCTTT	.	TRBV19	TRBJ1-1	TRBD1
CATSRDPTYEQYF	TGTGCCACCAGCAGAGATCCGACATACGAGCAGTACTTC	few	TRBV15	TRBJ2-7	.